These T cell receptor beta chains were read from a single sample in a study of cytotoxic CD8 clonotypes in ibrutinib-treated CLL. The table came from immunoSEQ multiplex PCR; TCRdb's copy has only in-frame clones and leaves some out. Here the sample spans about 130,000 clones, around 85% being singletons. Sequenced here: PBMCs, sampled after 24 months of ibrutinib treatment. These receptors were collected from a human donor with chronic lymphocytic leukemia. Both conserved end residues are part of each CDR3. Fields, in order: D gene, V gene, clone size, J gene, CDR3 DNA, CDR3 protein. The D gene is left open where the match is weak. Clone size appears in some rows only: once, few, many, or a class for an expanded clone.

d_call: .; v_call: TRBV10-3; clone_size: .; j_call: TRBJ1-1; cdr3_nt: TGTGCCATCAGTGAGTCGCAGGGCGGCACTGAAGCTTTCTTT; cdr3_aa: CAISESQGGTEAFF
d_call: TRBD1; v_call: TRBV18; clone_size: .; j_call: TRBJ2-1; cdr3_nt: TGTGCCAGCTCACCACAAGTGGGACAGGGGGGTAATGAGCAGTTCTTC; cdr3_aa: CASSPQVGQGGNEQFF
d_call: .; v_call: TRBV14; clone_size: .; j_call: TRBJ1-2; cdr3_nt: TGTGCCAGCAGCCTTACAACAGGGTCGGACTATGGCTACACCTTC; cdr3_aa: CASSLTTGSDYGYTF
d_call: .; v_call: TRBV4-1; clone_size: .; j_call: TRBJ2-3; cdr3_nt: TGCGCCAGCAGCCAAGAGCGGGCATCAGATACGCAGTATTTT; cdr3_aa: CASSQERASDTQYF
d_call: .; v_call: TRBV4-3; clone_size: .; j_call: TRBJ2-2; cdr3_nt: TGCGCCAGCAGCCAAGGTCCGGGAGCCGGGGAGCTGTTTTTT; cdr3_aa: CASSQGPGAGELFF
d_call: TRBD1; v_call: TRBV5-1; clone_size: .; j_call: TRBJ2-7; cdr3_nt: TGCGCCAGCAGCTTGCCGCTACAGGGGTCTTTAAGCTACGAGCAGTACTTC; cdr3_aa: CASSLPLQGSLSYEQYF
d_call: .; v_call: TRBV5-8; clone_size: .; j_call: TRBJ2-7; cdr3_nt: TGTGCCAGCAGCTTGCGTCGTAGGGGGGGGACCTCCTACGAGCAGTACTTC; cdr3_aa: CASSLRRRGGTSYEQYF
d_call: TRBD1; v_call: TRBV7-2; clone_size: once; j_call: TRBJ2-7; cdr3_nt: TGTGCCAGCAGCTCTGAACCAGGGGACAGGGATAACGAGCAGTACTTC; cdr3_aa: CASSSEPGDRDNEQYF
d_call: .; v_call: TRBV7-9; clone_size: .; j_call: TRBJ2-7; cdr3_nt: TGTGCCAGCAGCTTAGTGAGCAGATATTCCTACGAGCAGTACTTC; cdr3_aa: CASSLVSRYSYEQYF
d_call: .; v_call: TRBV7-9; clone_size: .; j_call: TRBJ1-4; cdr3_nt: TGTGCCAGCAGCCCAGGCCGGCGGGGTCAAAATGAAAAACTGTTTTTT; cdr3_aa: CASSPGRRGQNEKLFF
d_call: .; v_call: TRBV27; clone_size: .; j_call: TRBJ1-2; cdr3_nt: TGTGCCAGCAGTTTTGGGGGAGACTATGGCTACACCTTC; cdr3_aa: CASSFGGDYGYTF
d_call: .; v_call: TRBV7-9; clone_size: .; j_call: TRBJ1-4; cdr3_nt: TGTGCCAGCAGCTCCGGGGTTGAAAAACTGTTTTTT; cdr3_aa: CASSSGVEKLFF
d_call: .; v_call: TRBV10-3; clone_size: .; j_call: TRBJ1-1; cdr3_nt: TGTGCCATCAGTGAGTCGATGCCCGGGGTCAGTCCCGCTTTCTTT; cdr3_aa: CAISESMPGVSPAFF
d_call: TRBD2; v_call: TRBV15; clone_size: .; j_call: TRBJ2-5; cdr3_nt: TGTGCCACCAGCAGAGATCGGGCGGGGGGGCCCCGGGAGACCCAGTACTTC; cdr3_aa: CATSRDRAGGPRETQYF
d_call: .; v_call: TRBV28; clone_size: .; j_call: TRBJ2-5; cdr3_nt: TGTGCCACTAAGGAGGGCGGGGCCCGGAAGGGGGGGGAGACCCAGTACTTC; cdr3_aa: CATKEGGARKGGETQYF
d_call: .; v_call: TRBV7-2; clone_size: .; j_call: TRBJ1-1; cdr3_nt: TGTGCCAGCAGCTTAGACCGGTGGGAGTTGGAAGCTTTCTTT; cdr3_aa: CASSLDRWELEAFF
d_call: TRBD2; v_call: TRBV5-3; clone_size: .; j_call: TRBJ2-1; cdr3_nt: TGTGCCAGAAGCTTATCTAGCGGGAGGGCTAATGAGCAGTTCTTC; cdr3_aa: CARSLSSGRANEQFF
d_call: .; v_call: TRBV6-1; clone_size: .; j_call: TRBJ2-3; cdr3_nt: TGTGCCAGCGGGAGGGACAGGTCGTTTTCAGATACGCAGTATTTT; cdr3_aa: CASGRDRSFSDTQYF
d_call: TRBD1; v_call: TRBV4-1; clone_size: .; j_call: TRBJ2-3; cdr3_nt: TGCGCCAGCAGCCAAACGACAGGGGGGAGGGCCTCGACAGATACGCAGTATTTT; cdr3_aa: CASSQTTGGRASTDTQYF
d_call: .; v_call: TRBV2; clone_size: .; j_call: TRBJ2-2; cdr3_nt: TGTGCCAGCAGTGATGAGGGGGGATCCGCCGGGGAGCTGTTTTTT; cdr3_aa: CASSDEGGSAGELFF
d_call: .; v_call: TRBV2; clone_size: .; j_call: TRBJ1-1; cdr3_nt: TGTGCCAGCAGTGAAACATATGCTTTCTTT; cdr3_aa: CASSETYAFF
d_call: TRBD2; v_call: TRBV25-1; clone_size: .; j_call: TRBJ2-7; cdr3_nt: TGTGCCAGCAGTGATCCGACTAGCGGTACCTACGAGCAGTACTTC; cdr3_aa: CASSDPTSGTYEQYF
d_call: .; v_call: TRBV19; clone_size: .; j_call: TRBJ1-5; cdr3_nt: TGTGCCAGTTCAATCCGGGGGTCGGATCAGCCCCAGCATTTT; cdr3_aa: CASSIRGSDQPQHF
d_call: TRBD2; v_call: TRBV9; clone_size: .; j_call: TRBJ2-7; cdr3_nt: TGTGCCAGCAGCGAGTCTTTGACTAGCGGAGAGCAGTACTTC; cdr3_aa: CASSESLTSGEQYF